The 14 T cell receptor beta chains given below trace back to one sample, sequenced in a study of immune aging and cytomegalovirus after organ transplant. Libraries came from microwell single-cell capture using BD Rhapsody targeted mRNA and AbSeq reagents. TCRdb reprocessed the single-cell sequencing reads via MiXCR and lists one record per CDR3 protein. This sample has 20,000 or so distinct CDR3 sequences; more than 35% occur once, and the top ten carry less than 30%. No antigen has been identified for these receptors. Time point denoted: five sample-tagged time points from pre-transplant (day -1) to day 368 post-transplant, pooled. This specimen consisted of CMV peptide-activated CD4+ and CD8+ T cells sorted from blood, obtained at five time points, pooled. Regarding subset: sorted CD8+CD137+ and CD4+CD154+ T cells after about 11 h CMV IE-1 peptide stimulation. The receptor set was obtained from a female donor who had a heart transplant and CMV viremia.

In this sample, this clonotype turned up many times. The chain has TRBV6-1 and TRBJ2-1, with 8 bases aligning to TRBD2. There are 15 residues in the CDR3. J was trimmed by 8 bases and V by 5 bases; bases with no gene match: 11. Germline V CDR1 and CDR2: MNHNS, SASEGT. The CDR3 loop is CASSFGTGGRDEQFF. In nucleotides, the CDR3 is TGTGCCAGCAGTTTCGGAACGGGAGGGAGAGATGAGCAGTTCTTC.

The CDR3 nucleotides read TGTGCCAGCAAGAAGGAGGCAAGCTCTGGGGCCAACGTCCTGACTTTC. It yields the protein CASKKEASSGANVLTF. This rearrangement joins TRBV2 to TRBJ2-6; TRBD2 is a possible D gene (5 bases). V was pared by 7 bases and J by 0 bases, with 13 bases between. Germline V CDR1 and CDR2: SNHLY, FYNNEI. CDR3 length: 16 residues. Filled out from reference TRBV2 and TRBJ2-6, the complete variable domain reads EPEVTQTPSHQVTQMGQEVILRCVPISNHLYFYWYRQILGQKVEFLVSFYNNEISEKSEIFDDQFSVERPDGSNFTLKIRSTKLEDSAMYFCASKKEASSGANVLTFGAGSRLTVL.

J is TRBJ2-1 and V is TRBV29-1, with a possible D match to TRBD2 (5 bases). This CDR3 has 12 amino acids. CDR1 is SQVTM and CDR2 is ANQGSEA in the germline V gene. Trimming removed 3 bases at V and 9 bases at J, with 12 bases between. CDR3 region: CSVEKQAGEQFF. CDR3 bases: TGCAGCGTTGAGAAGCAGGCGGGTGAGCAGTTCTTC.

This clonotype has a handful of counts. The rearrangement uses TRBV27 and TRBJ1-1, with D possibly TRBD1 on 5 matching bases. The V gene's germline CDR1 is MNHEY and CDR2 SMNVEV (reference sequence). The CDR3 runs to 16 residues. Trimming left V 2 bases short and J 2 bases short, with 15 bases between. The CDR3: CASSLRGGGGNTEAFF. The CDR3 nucleotides are TGTGCCAGCAGTTTAAGGGGCGGGGGAGGAAACACTGAAGCTTTCTTT.

Comment on this clonotype: Given the absence of the conserved phenylalanine or tryptophan at the CDR3 end, a read error is likely. The chain combines TRBV19 with TRBJ2-3, with D hard to call. The CDR3 has 11 amino acids. V lost 3 bases and J lost 6, with 4 bases in between. From germline, CDR1 is LNHDA and CDR2 SQIVND (reference sequence). CDR3 DNA sequence: TGTGCCAGTAGTATTGGGGATACGCAGTATATT. This translates into CASSIGDTQYI.

This chain joins TRBV20-1 and TRBJ2-1; D is tentatively TRBD1 or TRBD2 (5 bases each). The CDR3 is 16 amino acids. Germline CDR1 and CDR2: DFQATT and SNEGSKA (reference sequence). Trimming left V 8 bases short and J 1 base short, with 21 bases between. The CDR3 here is CSTGVPGQDSYNEQFF. The CDR3, as DNA: TGCAGTACTGGAGTACCGGGGCAGGATTCCTACAATGAGCAGTTCTTC.

This clonotype came up a few times. The rearrangement links TRBV7-8 to TRBJ2-3; 11 bases are a match to TRBD2. The CDR3 is made up of 16 amino acids. The germline V gene has CDR1 SGHVS and CDR2 FQNEAQ. The trim removed 5 bases at V and 2 bases at J, leaving 6 bases unmatched. The CDR3 bases are TGTGCCAGCAGCACATTAGCGGGAGGGAACACAGATACGCAGTATTTT. This codes for CASSTLAGGNTDTQYF.

The chain carries TRBV4-2 and TRBJ1-4, with 7 bases matching TRBD1. The CDR3 is made up of 16 amino acids. V was clipped by 0 bases and J by 8 bases; unmatched bases: 9. Germline CDR1 is LGHNA and CDR2 is YNFKEQ. The CDR3: CASSQDSRGRKEKLFF. The CDR3 DNA is TGTGCCAGCAGCCAAGATTCTAGGGGGCGGAAAGAAAAACTGTTTTTT.

This clonotype has just a few counts. The V and J genes are TRBV7-6 and TRBJ2-5; 8 bases match TRBD1. V shed 3 bases, J shed 5 bases, and the junction held 8 bases outside the gene matches. The germline CDR1 and CDR2 sequences are SGHVS and FNYEAQ. The CDR3 runs 15 residues. The DNA of the CDR3 is TGTGCCAGCAGCTTCTTTAGGACAGGGACGGAGACCCAGTACTTC. It codes for CASSFFRTGTETQYF.

The gene calls are TRBV7-2 and TRBJ1-1; TRBD1 is a possible D gene (5 bases). Germline-derived CDR1 and CDR2 are SGHTA and FQGNSA. The CDR3 has 13 amino acids. V lost 4 bases and J lost 1, with 7 bases in between. The CDR3 DNA reads as TGTGCCAGCAGCTCGGGACCGAACACTGAAGCTTTCTTT. Translated, it gives CASSSGPNTEAFF.

This chain joins TRBV12-3 or TRBV12-4 and TRBJ1-1, with D uncertain. The ends were cut back, 3 bases at V and 11 bases at J, with 19 bases in the middle. CDR3 length: 14 amino acids. The CDR3 spells CASSFFGPDREAFF. As DNA, the CDR3 is TGTGCCAGCAGTTTTTTTGGCCCGGACCGTGAGGCTTTCTTT.

This clonotype has at least ten counts. The chain joins TRBV4-2 to TRBJ2-1, with TRBD2 matching 8 bases. The CDR3 spans 15 residues. Germline-derived CDR1 and CDR2 are LGHNA and YNFKEQ. Trimming at V came to 2 bases and at J to 2 bases, leaving 2 bases not matched to a gene. CDR3 sequence (DNA): TGTGCCAGCAGCCAAACTAGCGGCACCTACAATGAGCAGTTCTTC. Protein: CASSQTSGTYNEQFF.

This rearrangement joins TRBV6-2 or TRBV6-3 to TRBJ2-7, with D possibly called TRBD1 or TRBD2 (5 bases each). Deletions cut 3 bases from V and 6 bases from J, with 12 bases between. This CDR3 has 13 residues. Per the germline V gene, CDR1 is MNHEY and CDR2 is SVGEGT. CDR3 bases: TGTGCCAGCAGTTATGAGGGGCGAAGCGAGCAGTACTTC. Protein: CASSYEGRSEQYF.

On this clonotype itself: A much more abundant neighbour one base away suggests this may be a read error. The missing conserved phenylalanine or tryptophan at the end of this CDR3 makes a read error likely. The chain is built from TRBV12-3 or TRBV12-4 and TRBJ2-3, with a weak D call TRBD2 (5 bases). Trimming took off 6 bases at V and 3 bases at J, with 19 bases between the two ends. This CDR3 comprises 16 residues. CDR3 in amino acids: CASSQQLVSTTDTQYL. The CDR3 DNA reads TGTGCCAGCAGCCAACAACTAGTCTCCACAACAGATACGCAGTATCTT.